The 5 T cell receptor beta chains listed next were all sequenced from one sample in a study of T cell responses to AZD1222 COVID-19 vaccine. The assay was immunoSEQ multiplex PCR, and TCRdb's table has in-frame clones only and misses some. Of some 130,000 clones listed, 90% to 95% are singletons. The starting material was peripheral blood, obtained 28 days after the second AZD1222 dose. These receptors came from an adult who received the AZD1222 COVID-19 vaccine.

This clone was seen only once. This chain connects TRBV18 to TRBJ2-7; 8 bases align to TRBD1. This CDR3 is built from 15 residues. V lost 5 bases and J lost 0; bases outside the gene matches: 6. Germline loops: CDR1 KGHSH, CDR2 LQKENI. In nucleotides, the CDR3 is TGTGCCAGCTCAGTGGGGGACAGGAGCTCCTACGAGCAGTACTTC. It specifies CASSVGDRSSYEQYF.

In nucleotides, the CDR3 is TGTGCCAGCAGCTTGGGGACCCCCGGTAAAAACATTCAGTACTTC. Residues: CASSLGTPGKNIQYF. The V and J genes are TRBV5-4 and TRBJ2-4; no reliable D call. Trimming took off 0 bases at V and 4 bases at J, with 11 bases between the two ends. The CDR3 is 15 amino acids. CDR1 is SGHNT, CDR2 YYREEE, per germline (reference sequence).

J is TRBJ2-3 and V is TRBV13; TRBD2 matches at 11 bases. Germline lookup yields CDR1 PRHDT and CDR2 FYEKMQ (reference sequence). This CDR3 is 17 amino acids long. J gave up 1 base and V 0 bases, and 3 bases lay outside the gene matches. CDR3 residues: CASSLGLTSGGTDTQYF. Written as DNA, the CDR3 is TGTGCCAGCAGCTTAGGCCTGACTAGCGGGGGCACAGATACGCAGTATTTT.

The chain uses TRBV4-2 and TRBJ1-6; D may be TRBD1 (5 bases). The germline CDR1 and CDR2 sequences are LGHNA and YNFKEQ. The length of the CDR3 is 15 residues. V was clipped by 0 bases and J by 5 bases, with 8 bases between them. The CDR3 nucleotides are TGTGCCAGCAGCCAAGATCTCAGGGATAATTCACCCCTCCACTTT. Translating it yields CASSQDLRDNSPLHF.

In regard to this clone: The junction does not match germline at one end; this may be a read error. The chain links TRBV11-2 to TRBJ1-2; 7 nucleotides agree with TRBD1. There are 12 residues in the CDR3. CDR1 SGHAT and CDR2 FQNNGV come from the germline V gene. In nucleotides, the CDR3 is TGTGCCAGCAGCTTAACACAGGGGCTCCAAGCCTTC. Translation gives CASSLTQGLQAF.